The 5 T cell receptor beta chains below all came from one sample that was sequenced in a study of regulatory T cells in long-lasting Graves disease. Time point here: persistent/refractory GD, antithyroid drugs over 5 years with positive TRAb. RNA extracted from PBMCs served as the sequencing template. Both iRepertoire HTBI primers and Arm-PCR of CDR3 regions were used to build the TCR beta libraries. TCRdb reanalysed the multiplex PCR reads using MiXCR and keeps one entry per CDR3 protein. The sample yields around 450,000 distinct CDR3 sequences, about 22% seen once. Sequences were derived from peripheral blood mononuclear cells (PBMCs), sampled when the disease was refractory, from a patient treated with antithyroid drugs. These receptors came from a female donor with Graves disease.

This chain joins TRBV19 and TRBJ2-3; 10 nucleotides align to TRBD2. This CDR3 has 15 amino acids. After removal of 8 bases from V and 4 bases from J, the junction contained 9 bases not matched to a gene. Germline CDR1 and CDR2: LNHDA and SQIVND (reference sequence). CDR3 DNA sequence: TGTGCCAGTGGGGCGGCTAGCGGGAGCCCAGATACGCAGTATTTT. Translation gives CASGAASGSPDTQYF.

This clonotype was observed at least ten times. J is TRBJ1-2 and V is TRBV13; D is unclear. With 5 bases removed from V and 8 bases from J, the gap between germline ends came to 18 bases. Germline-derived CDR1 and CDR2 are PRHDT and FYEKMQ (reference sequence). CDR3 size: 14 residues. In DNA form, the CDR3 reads TGTGCCAGCAGCCGTACGACCGAACTAAGAGGCTACACCTTC. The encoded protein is CASSRTTELRGYTF.

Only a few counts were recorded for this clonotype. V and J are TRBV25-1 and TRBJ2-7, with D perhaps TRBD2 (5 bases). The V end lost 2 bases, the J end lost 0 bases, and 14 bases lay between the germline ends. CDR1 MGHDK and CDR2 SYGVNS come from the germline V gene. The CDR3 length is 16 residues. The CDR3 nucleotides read TGTGCCAGCAGTGAAAGTCTCGGCCTAGCCTCCTACGAGCAGTACTTC. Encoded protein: CASSESLGLASYEQYF.

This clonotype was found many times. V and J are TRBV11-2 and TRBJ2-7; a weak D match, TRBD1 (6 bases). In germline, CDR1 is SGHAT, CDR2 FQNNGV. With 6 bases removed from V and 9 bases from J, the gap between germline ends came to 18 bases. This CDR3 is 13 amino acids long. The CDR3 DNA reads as TGTGCCAGCAGTCCGACAGGTTCTGAGGGGCAGTACTTC. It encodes CASSPTGSEGQYF.

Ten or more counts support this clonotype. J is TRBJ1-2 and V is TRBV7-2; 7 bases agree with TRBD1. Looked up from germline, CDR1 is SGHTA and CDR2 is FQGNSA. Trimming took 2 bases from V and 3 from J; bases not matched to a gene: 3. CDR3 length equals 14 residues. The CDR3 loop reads CASSLKDRDYGYTF. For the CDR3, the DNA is TGTGCCAGCAGCTTAAAAGACAGGGACTATGGCTACACCTTC.